One and the same sample provided the 22 T cell receptor beta chains below, sequenced in a study of T cell changes during pregnancy in multiple sclerosis. Assay used: immunoSEQ multiplex PCR; TCRdb lists only in-frame clones, some missing. The sample records around 96,000 clones, approximately 95% being singletons. The material was peripheral blood, obtained after pregnancy. These receptors were collected from a female donor in good health, enrolled as a control in a pregnancy study.

This chain connects TRBV4-1 to TRBJ2-5; D may be TRBD2 (6 bases). Germline lookup yields CDR1 MGHRA and CDR2 YSYEKL. Trimming shortened V by 3 bases and J by 2 bases, and 19 bases separated the two germline ends. The CDR3 contains 17 residues. The CDR3 DNA reads as TGCGCCAGCAGCCACCCGGTCCGGCGGGGCCGTCAAGAGACCCAGTACTTC. It translates to CASSHPVRRGRQETQYF.

The J gene is TRBJ1-5, the V gene TRBV27; D remains ambiguous. V shed 5 bases and J shed 0 bases, with 8 bases lying between them. Germline CDR1 and CDR2: MNHEY and SMNVEV (reference sequence). The CDR3 is made up of 14 amino acids. The CDR3 sequence is CASSGAGSNQPQHF. The CDR3 nucleotides are TGTGCCAGCAGTGGAGCGGGTAGCAATCAGCCCCAGCATTTT.

The sample holds a few counts of this clone. The V call is TRBV5-1, the J call TRBJ2-7; D may be TRBD1 (5 bases). The CDR3 is 14 residues long. Per the germline V gene, CDR1 is SGHRS and CDR2 is YFSETQ. The V and J ends lost 0 bases and 3 bases respectively, with 10 bases between them. CDR3 DNA: TGCGCCAGCAGCTTGGTGCAGGGCAGCTACGAGCAGTACTTC. Its protein is CASSLVQGSYEQYF.

The chain links TRBV9 to TRBJ2-3; unclear D gene. The CDR3 contains 15 residues. Per the germline V gene, CDR1 is SGDLS and CDR2 is YYNGEE. Deletions cut 0 bases from V and 2 bases from J, with 10 bases between. CDR3 nucleotide sequence: TGTGCCAGCAGCGTAGACTCTCTCCCCACAGATACGCAGTATTTT. It yields the protein CASSVDSLPTDTQYF.

The V gene is TRBV27, the J gene TRBJ1-2; D is unresolved. Germline V gene data show CDR1 as MNHEY and CDR2 as SMNVEV (reference sequence). The germline V and J ends were trimmed by 2 bases and 4 bases, with 17 bases remaining between them. This CDR3 is 16 amino acids long. This CDR3 reads CASSLLGLGRVYGYTF. CDR3 DNA sequence: TGTGCCAGCAGTTTACTCGGCCTGGGCAGAGTCTATGGCTACACCTTC.

The rearrangement links TRBV11-1 to TRBJ1-1; D unresolved. Germline-derived CDR1 and CDR2 are SGHAT and FQDESV (reference sequence). The CDR3 sequence is 13 residues long. Trimming pared 1 base from V and 2 bases from J, leaving 5 bases between. The CDR3 region is CASSLGENTEAFF. CDR3 nucleotides: TGTGCCAGCAGCTTAGGAGAAAACACTGAAGCTTTCTTT.

The V and J genes are TRBV27 and TRBJ1-2; D is undetermined. The germline CDR1 and CDR2 sequences are MNHEY and SMNVEV (reference sequence). The length of the CDR3 is 16 residues. V was trimmed by 6 bases and J by 4 bases, leaving 21 bases between them. DNA of the CDR3: TGTGCCAGCAGCTTCTCCAACCGACTCCCTGGCTATGGCTACACCTTC. Encoded protein: CASSFSNRLPGYGYTF.

The chain recombines TRBV7-8 with TRBJ1-4, with TRBD1 as a possible D gene (5 bases). V gave up 2 bases and J gave up 9 bases, with 13 bases separating them. The CDR3 spans 14 residues. The germline V gene encodes CDR1 SGHVS and CDR2 FQNEAQ. In DNA form, the CDR3 reads TGTGCCAGCAGCTTATCGGGGGAGAAGCAAAAACTGTTTTTT. Translating it yields CASSLSGEKQKLFF.

DNA for the CDR3: TGCGCCAGCAGCACCGAGGACCGACAGGAGCTTAGAGATACGCAGTATTTT. This encodes CASSTEDRQELRDTQYF. The chain couples TRBV4-1 to TRBJ2-3, with D perhaps matching TRBD1 (6 bases). This CDR3 region has 17 residues. V lost 5 bases, J lost 5 bases, and 23 bases lay in between. Germline CDR1 and CDR2: MGHRA and YSYEKL.

CDR3 loop: CASSPRQIAGVGNTGELFF. In DNA, the CDR3 is TGCGCCAGCAGCCCCCGACAGATAGCGGGAGTGGGTAACACCGGGGAGCTGTTTTTT. The chain couples TRBV4-1 to TRBJ2-2; 9 positions agree with TRBD2. V trimming: 4 bases; J trimming: 2 bases; junction bases outside the gene matches: 14. The germline V gene encodes CDR1 MGHRA and CDR2 YSYEKL. The CDR3 spans 19 residues.

Here the CDR3 DNA reads TGTGCCAGCAGCTCCTGGGACAGGGAGGATCAGCCCCAGCATTTT. It translates to CASSSWDREDQPQHF. V is TRBV7-9 and J is TRBJ1-5; TRBD1 matches at 9 bases. V lost 4 bases and J lost 5; bases outside the gene matches: 6. The CDR3 is 15 amino acids. The germline CDR1 and CDR2 sequences are SEHNR and FQNEAQ (reference sequence).

CDR3: CASGTESLNTEAFF. CDR3 nucleotides: TGTGCCAGCGGCACAGAGTCCCTGAACACTGAAGCTTTCTTT. The chain is built from TRBV5-4 and TRBJ1-1, with D unclear. Trimming left V 7 bases short and J 0 bases short, with 13 bases between. The CDR3 has 14 amino acids. CDR1 is SGHNT, CDR2 YYREEE, per germline (reference sequence). Supplemented by reference TRBV5-4 and TRBJ1-1, the full variable domain reads ETGVTQSPTHLIKTRGQQVTLRCSSQSGHNTVSWYQQALGQGPQFIFQYYREEENGRGNFPPRFSGLQFPNYSSELNVNALELDDSALYLCASGTESLNTEAFFGQGTRLTVV.

The chain combines TRBV5-1 with TRBJ2-2, with no clear D. The germline gives CDR1 SGHRS, CDR2 YFSETQ. The CDR3 extends over 15 amino acids. Trimming removed 1 base at V and 3 bases at J, with 10 bases between. DNA for the CDR3: TGCGCCAGCAGCTTGTCCAGCGCCTACACCGGGGAGCTGTTTTTT. Its protein is CASSLSSAYTGELFF.

The V call is TRBV5-1, the J call TRBJ2-5; 7 bases agree with TRBD1. J was trimmed by 3 bases and V by 0 bases; bases with no gene match: 2. From germline, CDR1 is SGHRS and CDR2 YFSETQ. CDR3 length equals 14 residues. The CDR3 DNA sequence: TGCGCCAGCAGCTTGGGGCAGGGGGAAGAGACCCAGTACTTC. Its translation: CASSLGQGEETQYF.

This clone is a singleton in its sample. The chain recombines TRBV4-1 with TRBJ2-1, with a tentative D call TRBD2 (5 bases). The ends were cut back, 1 base at V and 8 bases at J, with 15 bases in the middle. CDR1 MGHRA and CDR2 YSYEKL come from the germline V gene. The CDR3 runs to 15 residues. The CDR3 DNA sequence: TGCGCCAGCAGCCAAGTAAGTCTAGCTCATGATGAGCAGTTCTTC. This encodes CASSQVSLAHDEQFF.

V and J are TRBV2 and TRBJ2-7, with TRBD1 matching 7 bases. The CDR3 length is 14 residues. The J segment lost 2 bases and the V segment lost 5 bases, leaving 6 bases of the junction unmatched. CDR1 is SNHLY and CDR2 is FYNNEI in the germline V gene. The CDR3 loop reads CASSSGTVAYEQYF. In DNA form, the CDR3 reads TGTGCCAGCAGTTCCGGGACAGTCGCCTACGAGCAGTACTTC. The entire variable domain, with the rest obtained from reference TRBV2 and TRBJ2-7, is as follows: EPEVTQTPSHQVTQMGQEVILRCVPISNHLYFYWYRQILGQKVEFLVSFYNNEISEKSEIFDDQFSVERPDGSNFTLKIRSTKLEDSAMYFCASSSGTVAYEQYFGPGTRLTVT.

This chain connects TRBV5-5 to TRBJ1-4; possible D gene TRBD1, 6 bases. Trimming left V 1 base short and J 4 bases short, with 11 bases between. From germline, CDR1 is SGHKS and CDR2 YYEKEE (reference sequence). The CDR3 spans 15 residues. CDR3 in DNA: TGTGCCAGCAGCTTGAACTGGGACATTAATGAAAAACTGTTTTTT. The encoded protein is CASSLNWDINEKLFF.

The V and J genes are TRBV7-9 and TRBJ2-7; 7 bases agree with TRBD1. The CDR3 runs 13 residues. The germline V gene has CDR1 SEHNR and CDR2 FQNEAQ (reference sequence). Germline trimming cut 5 bases from V and 7 bases from J; bases unmatched to any gene: 8. The CDR3 region is CASSTQGEREQYF. The CDR3 DNA reads TGTGCCAGCAGCACGCAGGGGGAGAGGGAGCAGTACTTC.

This clone was seen a handful of times. The chain employs TRBV27 and TRBJ2-3; 7 bases align to TRBD1. Germline assignment: CDR1 MNHEY and CDR2 SMNVEV (reference sequence). CDR3 size: 15 residues. V lost 5 bases to trimming and J lost 2 bases; unmatched junction nucleotides: 7. The CDR3 protein is CASSVGTEPTDTQYF. Here the CDR3 DNA reads TGTGCCAGCAGTGTTGGGACAGAACCCACAGATACGCAGTATTTT.

The chain recombines TRBV14 with TRBJ1-2, with D unresolved. From germline, CDR1 is SGHDN and CDR2 FVKESK. CDR3 length: 13 amino acids. V dropped 1 base and J dropped 4 bases, with 7 bases sitting between them. The CDR3 bases are TGTGCCAGCAGCCAAGCCCTAACCTATGGCTACACCTTC. As protein: CASSQALTYGYTF.

The chain carries TRBV6-1 and TRBJ2-5, with TRBD2 matching over 8 bases. The CDR3 has 14 residues. Germline V gene lookup returns CDR1 MNHNS and CDR2 SASEGT. Trimming took 7 bases from V and 5 from J; bases not matched to a gene: 9. CDR3 nucleotide sequence: TGTGCCAGCACCTCGGGGGGGGCAGGGGAGACCCAGTACTTC. This sequence encodes CASTSGGAGETQYF.

The gene calls are TRBV5-1 and TRBJ2-1; 8 bases are shared with TRBD2. After removal of 5 bases from V and 8 bases from J, the junction contained 12 bases not matched to a gene. Germline V gene sequence: CDR1 SGHRS, CDR2 YFSETQ. The CDR3 is 15 amino acids. CDR3 coding DNA: TGCGCCAGCAGACAGCTACCGGGACTAGTTGATGAGCAGTTCTTC. Translating it yields CASRQLPGLVDEQFF.